This T cell receptor (beta chain) appears in the sequencing data of a study of beta chain features in type 1 diabetes. For the study at large: Cell yields, gender and age were comparable in patients and healthy donors.

Reverse transcription of all isolated RNA meant that expressed TCRB transcripts were sequenced. Profiled with immunoSEQ multiplex PCR; TCRdb holds only in-frame clones, not every one. The sample records 200,000 to 250,000 clones, over 12% being singletons. Concerning this clone: As yet, its antigen is unknown.

Via CD45RO/CCR7/CD25/CD127/CD95/CD27, cells of the CD4+ naive, central memory, regulatory and stem cell-like memory subsets were sorted. Findings and caveats of the study: Compared to healthy donors, patients appeared to have naive, central memory and Treg TCRB repertoires that were more alike.

This clonotype was obtained from a woman between 40 and 55 years old in good health. Sequencing was carried out using naive CD4+ T cells from blood.

For the CDR3, the DNA is TGTGCCAGTAGTAAGGGACAGGGCGGCGAAAAACTGTTTTTT. It is translated as CASSKGQGGEKLFF. The J gene is TRBJ1-4, the V gene TRBV19; 9 bases are shared with TRBD1. The trim removed 4 bases at V and 8 bases at J, leaving 5 bases unmatched. The length of the CDR3 is 14 residues. Germline V gives CDR1 LNHDA, CDR2 SQIVND (reference sequence).